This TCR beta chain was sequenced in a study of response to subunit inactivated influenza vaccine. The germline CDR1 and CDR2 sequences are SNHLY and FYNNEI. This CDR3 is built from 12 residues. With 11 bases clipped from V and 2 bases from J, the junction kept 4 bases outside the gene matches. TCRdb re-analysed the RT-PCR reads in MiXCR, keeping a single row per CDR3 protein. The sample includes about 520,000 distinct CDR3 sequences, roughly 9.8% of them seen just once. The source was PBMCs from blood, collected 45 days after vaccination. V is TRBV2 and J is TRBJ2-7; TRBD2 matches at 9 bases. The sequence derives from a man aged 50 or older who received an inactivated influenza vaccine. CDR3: CAGTSPTYEQYF. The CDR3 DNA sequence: TGTGCCGGGACTAGCCCAACCTACGAGCAGTACTTC.